The 18 T cell receptor beta chains in this list originate from one sample, sequenced in a study of cytomegalovirus exposure and HLA in healthy donors. Use of 60 Vbeta and 13 Jbeta primers characterized the PCR. Clones were sequenced by immunoSEQ multiplex PCR, and TCRdb holds only the in-frame ones, with some missing. Altogether roughly 170,000 clones are present, about 79% being singletons, with the ten largest covering 0.7% to 0.8%. The specimen was PBMCs. These TCRs come from a female donor in good health and CMV-seronegative.

CDR3 in amino acids: CASKGDSLEQYF. In DNA form, the CDR3 reads TGTGCCAGCAAGGGGGATTCCCTCGAGCAGTACTTC. The chain combines TRBV2 with TRBJ2-7; possible D gene TRBD1, 6 bases. V lost 7 bases and J lost 6, with 13 bases in between. Germline V CDR1 and CDR2: SNHLY, FYNNEI. The CDR3 length is 12 residues. Variable domain in full (rest from reference TRBV2 and TRBJ2-7): EPEVTQTPSHQVTQMGQEVILRCVPISNHLYFYWYRQILGQKVEFLVSFYNNEISEKSEIFDDQFSVERPDGSNFTLKIRSTKLEDSAMYFCASKGDSLEQYFGPGTRLTVT.

The genes are TRBV5-5 and TRBJ1-2; maybe TRBD1 (5 bases). Trimming took 0 bases from V and 4 from J, leaving 7 bases between them. Germline V gives CDR1 SGHKS, CDR2 YYEKEE (reference sequence). The CDR3 runs to 13 residues. This CDR3 is CASSLEGAYGYTF. The CDR3 DNA sequence: TGTGCCAGCAGCTTGGAAGGGGCCTATGGCTACACCTTC.

This clone was found a few times. V gene TRBV4-3 combines with J gene TRBJ2-7; possible D gene TRBD1, 6 bases. Between the trimmed V and J ends, which lost 1 base and 4 bases, there was a span of 11 bases. The germline CDR1 and CDR2 sequences are LGHNA and YSLEER. The CDR3 spans 14 residues. CDR3 nucleotide sequence: TGCGCCAGCAGCCAAGGGACAGTAGGGTACGAGCAGTACTTC. Translating it yields CASSQGTVGYEQYF.

The V and J genes are TRBV6-5 and TRBJ1-4, with D perhaps matching TRBD1 (5 bases). Germline V gene data show CDR1 as MNHEY and CDR2 as SVGAGI. V lost 6 bases and J 7 bases, leaving 15 bases between the germline ends. The CDR3 is made up of 14 amino acids. The CDR3 here is CASRRGPRAEKLFF. CDR3 in DNA: TGTGCCAGCAGGCGGGGCCCTCGGGCTGAAAAACTGTTTTTT.

The gene calls are TRBV7-2 and TRBJ2-7; D is undetermined. The CDR3 is 15 residues long. The ends were cut back, 3 bases at V and 2 bases at J, with 14 bases in the middle. Germline CDR1 SGHTA, CDR2 FQGNSA. The CDR3 loop is CASSFSGGAPYEQYF. In nucleotides, the CDR3 is TGTGCCAGCAGCTTCAGTGGCGGCGCCCCCTACGAGCAGTACTTC.

J is TRBJ2-7 and V is TRBV5-4; D is possibly TRBD2 (6 bases). CDR3 length: 16 residues. Germline V gene lookup returns CDR1 SGHNT and CDR2 YYREEE (reference sequence). Trimming shortened V by 0 bases and J by 0 bases, and 13 bases separated the two germline ends. CDR3 protein: CASSLGGRAGSYEQYF. CDR3 coding DNA: TGTGCCAGCAGCTTGGGGGGTCGAGCGGGCTCCTACGAGCAGTACTTC.

The V and J genes are TRBV13 and TRBJ2-7; D is perhaps TRBD2 (7 bases). With 6 bases removed from V and 3 bases from J, the gap between germline ends came to 18 bases. The germline V gene encodes CDR1 PRHDT and CDR2 FYEKMQ (reference sequence). The CDR3 runs to 15 residues. The DNA for the CDR3 is TGTGCCAGCAGGAAGGCAGGGAGGGGGATCTACGAGCAGTACTTC. This codes for CASRKAGRGIYEQYF.

The chain links TRBV30 to TRBJ2-3; 9 nucleotides agree with TRBD2. The germline gives CDR1 GTSNPN, CDR2 SVGIG (reference sequence). Germline trimming cut 2 bases from V and 5 bases from J; bases unmatched to any gene: 5. The CDR3 length is 14 residues. The CDR3 loop reads CAWSLGGRGDTQYF. The CDR3 DNA reads as TGTGCCTGGAGTCTCGGCGGGAGGGGAGATACGCAGTATTTT.

The gene calls are TRBV11-3 and TRBJ2-2, with 8 nucleotides matching TRBD2. Trimming cost V 1 base and J 7 bases; bases outside gene matches: 11. The CDR3 runs 17 residues. Germline-derived CDR1 and CDR2 are SGHNT and YENEEA. Here the CDR3 DNA reads TGTGCCAGCAGCTTAGCCACGGGACTAGTGTCTGTCGGGGAGCTGTTTTTT. Protein: CASSLATGLVSVGELFF.

The chain combines TRBV28 with TRBJ2-1; D is unresolved. Looked up from germline, CDR1 is MDHEN and CDR2 is SYDVKM. This CDR3 spans 13 amino acids. The V and J ends lost 7 bases and 3 bases respectively, with 10 bases between them. CDR3 sequence (DNA): TGTGCCAGCACGTCTGATAGCTACAATGAGCAGTTCTTC. Its translation: CASTSDSYNEQFF.

This clone was counted between two and nine times. The chain carries TRBV7-9 and TRBJ1-2, with TRBD1 matching 7 bases. The ends lost 3 bases at V and 5 bases at J; junction bases unmatched: 12. Germline CDR1 is SEHNR and CDR2 is FQNEAQ (reference sequence). The CDR3 has 16 residues. Here the CDR3 DNA reads TGTGCCAGCAGCTTTGCAGACGCCGGGACAGAGTATGGCTACACCTTC. Translated, it gives CASSFADAGTEYGYTF.

The V gene is TRBV6-5, the J gene TRBJ1-2; D remains unclear. V was shortened by 2 bases and J by 6 bases, with 10 bases between the two germline ends. Germline-derived CDR1 and CDR2 are MNHEY and SVGAGI. The CDR3 length is 13 residues. This CDR3 is CASSYAPQNGYTF. The CDR3 region has the DNA TGTGCCAGCAGTTACGCCCCACAGAATGGCTACACCTTC.

V usage is TRBV18 and J usage is TRBJ2-5, with unresolved D. Judging by the DNA end, TRBJ2-7 fits better; the J call may be wrong. Germline CDR1 KGHSH, CDR2 LQKENI. This CDR3 is built from 13 residues. Here the CDR3 reads CASSLGSSYEQYF. The CDR3 DNA follows: TGTGCCAGCTCCCTCGGTAGCTCCTACGAGCAGTACTTC.

CDR3 sequence (DNA): TGTGCCAGCAGTTTCTTCAACACCTACGAGCAGTACTTC. Encoded protein: CASSFFNTYEQYF. The chain combines TRBV6-1 with TRBJ2-7; D gene ambiguous. V gave up 5 bases and J gave up 2 bases, with 10 bases separating them. CDR1 is MNHNS and CDR2 is SASEGT in the germline V gene. CDR3 length equals 13 residues.

This rearrangement joins TRBV4-2 to TRBJ2-7; TRBD2 aligns across 9 bases. V was pared by 1 base and J by 3 bases, with 4 bases of the junction left unmatched. CDR1 and CDR2 (germline): LGHNA, YNFKEQ. The CDR3 has 15 amino acids. CDR3 in DNA: TGTGCCAGCAGCCAAGGAGGCGGGAGGGTCTACGAGCAGTACTTC. Its translation: CASSQGGGRVYEQYF.

The chain combines TRBV7-3 with TRBJ2-3; a possible D gene is TRBD2 (6 bases). Germline CDR1 reads SGHTA; CDR2 reads FQGTGA. The CDR3 covers 13 residues. V lost 5 bases and J lost 5, with 11 bases in between. CDR3 sequence (DNA): TGTGCCAGCAGCCCTCAGGAGGGAGATACGCAGTATTTT. Residues: CASSPQEGDTQYF.

The rearrangement joins TRBV18 to TRBJ1-6, with unresolved D. This CDR3 is 13 amino acids long. The V gene lost 2 bases and the J gene lost 9 bases, with 8 bases spanning the gap. The V gene's germline CDR1 is KGHSH and CDR2 LQKENI. The CDR3, as DNA: TGTGCCAGCTCACCAAGAGCCACTTCACCCCTCCACTTT. It translates to CASSPRATSPLHF.

The rearrangement uses TRBV7-9 and TRBJ2-1, with 7 positions matching TRBD2. This CDR3 has 16 amino acids. Unmatched junction bases numbered 7, after V lost 5 bases and J lost 0 bases. Germline CDR1 SEHNR, CDR2 FQNEAQ (reference sequence). In nucleotides, the CDR3 is TGTGCCAGCAGCACGGGACTACCCGGCTCCTACAATGAGCAGTTCTTC. As protein: CASSTGLPGSYNEQFF.